This TCR beta chain is drawn from a study of CD8 T cells in ankylosing spondylitis. Study-wide findings and caveats: In reactive arthritis synovial fluid and blood, some motif variants had been reported before. About eight highly homologous variants made up a TCR beta motif that seemed to typify ankylosing spondylitis blood. Disease-linked clones were CD8+ and relatively rare in peripheral blood. Disease-linked clones reportedly concentrated significantly in matched ankylosing spondylitis synovial fluid.

V gave up 5 bases and J gave up 5 bases, with 12 bases separating them. CDR1 MDHEN and CDR2 SYDVKM come from the germline V gene. The CDR3 length is 13 residues. Library preparation for TCR beta used quantitative 5'-RACE with molecular barcodes. Each CDR3 protein gets one entry after TCRdb re-called the 5' RACE reads with MiXCR. This sample yields a few hundred thousand distinct CDR3 sequences, of which more than 15% are seen a single time; approximately 0.93% belongs to the top ten. Turning to this clonotype: No antigen is known for it.

This receptor was taken from a male donor with ankylosing spondylitis. Sequencing was done on a sample of blood, either unsorted or a sorted T cell fraction (not recorded which). V gene TRBV28 combines with J gene TRBJ2-5; D gene uncertain. CDR3 sequence: CASSLTSPETQYF. Here the CDR3 DNA reads TGTGCCAGCAGTCTAACATCCCCCGAGACCCAGTACTTC.